This T cell receptor beta chain came from a study of cytomegalovirus exposure and HLA in healthy donors. Overall study: Counted in an early data release were approximately 80 million unique TCRs from HLA-typed donors. Study outcomes and limitations: Differences between HLA loci emerged in a later analysis of TCR association rates, with DRB1 most and HLA-C fewest. The study recorded 164 TCR beta chains that were cytomegalovirus-associated.

Germline V gene lookup returns CDR1 LNHDA and CDR2 SQIVND (reference sequence). V gave up 5 bases and J gave up 2 bases; unmatched junction bases: 5. CDR3 length equals 15 residues. Amplification used 60 Vbeta primers and 13 Jbeta primers. The method was immunoSEQ multiplex PCR; TCRdb's version includes in-frame clones alone and lacks a portion of them. The sample has about 140,000 clones; around 75% are singletons. Regarding this clone: Its target is unknown.

V gene TRBV19 combines with J gene TRBJ1-5, with 8 bases aligning to TRBD1. The clonotype was recovered from a woman younger than 45 in good health and CMV-seronegative. Source material: PBMCs. Here the CDR3 DNA reads TGTGCCAGTAGTGCACAGGGGGGAGGCAATCAGCCCCAGCATTTT. Its protein is CASSAQGGGNQPQHF. The complete variable domain, with remaining parts taken from reference TRBV19 and TRBJ1-5, reads DGGITQSPKYLFRKEGQNVTLSCEQNLNHDAMYWYRQDPGQGLRLIYYSQIVNDFQKGDIAEGYSVSREKKESFPLTVTSAQKNPTAFYLCASSAQGGGNQPQHFGDGTRLSIL.